The TCR beta chain under discussion was sequenced for a study of blood T cells in healthy people across ages. This clonotype came up many times. With a J-beta primer mix and a sample-barcoded 5' primer, a second PCR ran about 6 to 11 cycles. TCRdb reprocessed the 5' RACE reads via MiXCR and lists one record per CDR3 protein. The sample includes 450,000 to 650,000 distinct CDR3 sequences, under 30% of them seen just once. The V end lost 2 bases, the J end lost 5 bases, and 7 bases lay between the germline ends. The germline CDR1 and CDR2 sequences are MGHRA and YSYEKL. The CDR3 contains 12 residues. The sample also formed part of further work on T cells of mothers and their children.

Material: blood. The chain carries TRBV4-1 and TRBJ2-7; tentative D call: TRBD1 (5 bases). The origin of this receptor is a boy aged 10-17 years in good health. The CDR3 here is CASSQQGDEQYF. As DNA, the CDR3 is TGCGCCAGCAGCCAACAGGGCGACGAGCAGTACTTC.